This paragraph reports one T cell receptor beta chain. Assay: immunoSEQ multiplex PCR; the TCRdb copy retains only in-frame clones and omits some. The sample lists some 28,000 clones, around nine tenths seen once, with 1.5% to 2% in the top ten. This entry comes from a study of control samples from healthy donors and cancer patients. In germline, CDR1 is SGHTA, CDR2 FQGTGA. This CDR3 comprises 16 residues. Trimming removed 1 base from V and 6 bases from J; junction bases left unmatched: 10. The sequence came from a woman aged 40 to 49 with lung cancer. The genes are TRBV7-3 and TRBJ2-5; 8 bases are a match to TRBD1. The material sequenced was PBMCs. The CDR3 DNA sequence: TGTGCCAGCAGCTTAATAAGCCAGGGGGCTCGGCAGACCCAGTACTTC. This encodes CASSLISQGARQTQYF.